These 32 T cell receptor beta chains were sequenced from one sample in a study of T cell responses to AZD1222 COVID-19 vaccine. TCRdb keeps only in-frame clones here, not all; method: immunoSEQ multiplex PCR. The sample has about 30,000 clones; more than 85% are singletons. The source material was peripheral blood, sampled on day 0 of AZD1222 vaccination. The receptors derive from an adult in good health.

The chain is built from TRBV7-2 and TRBJ1-1; 8 positions agree with TRBD1. Germline V lookup: CDR1 SGHTA, CDR2 FQGNSA. This CDR3 is built from 13 residues. The V and J ends lost 6 bases and 8 bases, in that order; junction bases with no gene match: 8. In DNA, the CDR3 is TGTGCCAGCAGTTATCAGGGGGCGCGGGAAGCTTTCTTT. This codes for CASSYQGAREAFF.

This chain links TRBV19 with TRBJ1-4, with no clear D. The CDR3 totals 15 residues. Germline CDR1 and CDR2: LNHDA and SQIVND (reference sequence). Between the trimmed V and J ends, which lost 1 base and 0 bases, there was a span of 6 bases. The CDR3 sequence is CASSIAKSTNEKLFF. The CDR3 bases are TGTGCCAGTAGTATAGCCAAGTCAACTAATGAAAAACTGTTTTTT.

CDR3 amino acids: CASGASGGQRTDTQYF. CDR3 nucleotide sequence: TGCGCCAGCGGGGCTAGCGGGGGCCAACGCACAGATACGCAGTATTTT. This chain joins TRBV5-1 and TRBJ2-3; 10 bases align to TRBD2. With V trimmed by 7 bases and J by 1 base, 9 bases remained unmatched. This CDR3 has 16 amino acids. Germline CDR1 is SGHRS and CDR2 is YFSETQ. Based on the CDR3 plus reference TRBV5-1 and TRBJ2-3, the full variable domain is KAGVTQTPRYLIKTRGQQVTLSCSPISGHRSVSWYQQTPGQGLQFLFEYFSETQRNKGNFPGRFSGRQFSNSRSEMNVSTLELGDSALYLCASGASGGQRTDTQYFGPGTRLTVL.

The chain joins TRBV5-1 to TRBJ2-5; 10 bases match TRBD2. Germline CDR1 is SGHRS and CDR2 is YFSETQ. Unmatched junction bases numbered 7, after V lost 0 bases and J lost 2 bases. There are 17 residues in the CDR3. CDR3 bases: TGCGCCAGCAGCTTGGGGGGACAACTAGCGGGGCAAGAGACCCAGTACTTC. Its translation is CASSLGGQLAGQETQYF.

The rearrangement uses TRBV5-5 and TRBJ1-2, with D possibly being TRBD1 (5 bases). Trimming removed 4 bases from V and 8 bases from J, with 12 bases in between. CDR3 size: 12 residues. The germline V gene encodes CDR1 SGHKS and CDR2 YYEKEE (reference sequence). The CDR3 sequence is CASSAGLRGYTF. DNA for the CDR3: TGTGCCAGCAGCGCGGGACTACGCGGCTACACCTTC.

The rearrangement uses TRBV6-5 and TRBJ1-3, with 8 bases that match TRBD1. Per the germline V gene, CDR1 is MNHEY and CDR2 is SVGAGI. J gave up 9 bases and V 0 bases, and 7 bases lay outside the gene matches. This CDR3 comprises 15 residues. The CDR3 loop is CASSYSRTGSATIYF. The CDR3 nucleotides are TGTGCCAGCAGTTACTCCAGGACAGGGTCCGCCACCATATATTTT.

The chain uses TRBV5-1 and TRBJ2-3; perhaps TRBD2 as D (5 bases). The CDR3 is 13 residues long. V was clipped by 4 bases and J by 2 bases, with 8 bases between them. The V gene's germline CDR1 is SGHRS and CDR2 YFSETQ. CDR3 in DNA: TGCGCCAGCAGCGACTACATCACAGATACGCAGTATTTT. Its protein is CASSDYITDTQYF.

This chain connects TRBV6-5 to TRBJ2-1; perhaps TRBD1 as D (5 bases). This CDR3 comprises 13 residues. The ends were cut back, 6 bases at V and 6 bases at J, with 12 bases in the middle. In germline, CDR1 is MNHEY, CDR2 SVGAGI. The CDR3 reads CASSRTPFNEQFF. The CDR3 nucleotides read TGTGCCAGCAGCCGGACACCCTTCAATGAGCAGTTCTTC.

This chain joins TRBV6-5 and TRBJ1-6; no reliable D call. Trimming cost V 6 bases and J 6 bases, with 15 bases left between them. This CDR3 contains 15 residues. Germline V lookup: CDR1 MNHEY, CDR2 SVGAGI. The CDR3 sequence is CASSPDDGFNSPLHF. CDR3 DNA: TGTGCCAGCAGCCCCGACGACGGCTTTAATTCACCCCTCCACTTT.

This clone has only one observation. The chain joins TRBV11-2 to TRBJ1-6; the D gene is possibly TRBD1 (5 bases). CDR1 is SGHAT and CDR2 is FQNNGV in the germline V gene. V lost 0 bases and J 10 bases, leaving 10 bases between the germline ends. This CDR3 is built from 14 residues. In DNA, the CDR3 is TGTGCCAGCAGCTTAGAGGGTCGGGGCTCACCCCTCCACTTT. Translated: CASSLEGRGSPLHF.

The chain combines TRBV13 with TRBJ1-2; TRBD1 aligns across 7 bases. Trimming cost V 4 bases and J 4 bases; bases outside gene matches: 15. The CDR3 length is 17 residues. Germline assignment: CDR1 PRHDT and CDR2 FYEKMQ (reference sequence). The CDR3 loop is CASSSFSPTGRFYGYTF. The DNA of the CDR3 is TGTGCCAGCAGCTCATTTTCGCCGACAGGGCGCTTCTATGGCTACACCTTC.

This chain joins TRBV6-2 or TRBV6-3 and TRBJ1-6, with D perhaps TRBD1 (5 bases). The CDR3 length is 15 residues. The germline V gene encodes CDR1 MNHEY and CDR2 SVGEGT. Deletions cut 7 bases from V and 7 bases from J, with 17 bases between. CDR3 protein: CASTYSGQGNSPLHF. CDR3 sequence (DNA): TGTGCCAGCACCTACTCCGGACAAGGGAATTCACCCCTCCACTTT.

The chain joins TRBV7-9 to TRBJ1-2; D not certain. V gave up 0 bases and J gave up 4 bases, with 12 bases separating them. The CDR3 runs 15 residues. Germline V gene lookup returns CDR1 SEHNR and CDR2 FQNEAQ (reference sequence). The CDR3 DNA reads as TGTGCCAGCAGCTTAGCGTGGGAAGGGTCCTATGGCTACACCTTC. This codes for CASSLAWEGSYGYTF.

This clone was detected only a few times. The chain recombines TRBV4-3 with TRBJ2-2, with 7 bases identical to TRBD1. Germline V gene data show CDR1 as LGHNA and CDR2 as YSLEER. V lost 4 bases and J lost 2; bases outside the gene matches: 22. This CDR3 is built from 21 residues. This CDR3 is CASSRLPPGQSRSFNTGELFF. DNA of the CDR3: TGCGCCAGCAGCCGACTACCTCCGGGACAGTCAAGATCTTTTAACACCGGGGAGCTGTTTTTT.

This chain links TRBV2 with TRBJ1-4; D is perhaps TRBD1 (6 bases). The V end lost 8 bases, the J end lost 8 bases, and 15 bases lay between the germline ends. CDR3 length equals 13 residues. CDR1 SNHLY and CDR2 FYNNEI come from the germline V gene. In nucleotides, the CDR3 is TGTGCCAGCCTACAGGGCCGGAAAGAAAAACTGTTTTTT. This sequence encodes CASLQGRKEKLFF.

The chain joins TRBV2 to TRBJ2-3; D unclear. Per the germline V gene, CDR1 is SNHLY and CDR2 is FYNNEI. The V end lost 6 bases, the J end lost 10 bases, and 11 bases lay between the germline ends. The CDR3 has 11 amino acids. In nucleotides, the CDR3 is TGTGCCAGCAGGCAGACGGATCCGCAGTATTTT. It yields the protein CASRQTDPQYF.

This clone was seen once. V gene TRBV15 combines with J gene TRBJ2-7, with 10 bases fitting TRBD1. This CDR3 is 15 amino acids long. Germline trimming cut 4 bases from V and 4 bases from J; bases unmatched to any gene: 7. Germline V CDR1 and CDR2: LNHNV, YYDKDF (reference sequence). For the CDR3, the DNA is TGTGCCACCAGCATTCCGGGACAGGGGCGTTACGAGCAGTACTTC. It codes for CATSIPGQGRYEQYF.

The rearrangement joins TRBV7-7 to TRBJ2-5; the D is unclear. The CDR3 sequence is 16 residues long. Trimming shortened V by 1 base and J by 1 base, and 13 bases separated the two germline ends. The germline V gene encodes CDR1 SSHAT and CDR2 FNYEAQ (reference sequence). The CDR3 sequence is CASSLGTDSFQETQYF. DNA for the CDR3: TGTGCCAGCAGCTTAGGGACGGATAGTTTCCAAGAGACCCAGTACTTC.

V gene TRBV5-6 combines with J gene TRBJ1-1, with D tentatively TRBD1 (5 bases). Trimming pared 4 bases from V and 8 bases from J, leaving 12 bases between. CDR3 length: 12 amino acids. Germline CDR1 and CDR2: SGHDT and YYEEEE. In DNA, the CDR3 is TGTGCCAGCAGCCCCTGGGGCAGGGAAGCTTTCTTT. Translating gives CASSPWGREAFF.

This chain connects TRBV15 to TRBJ2-5; 7 nucleotides align to TRBD2. The CDR3 contains 14 residues. Germline loops: CDR1 LNHNV, CDR2 YYDKDF (reference sequence). Trimming at V came to 1 base and at J to 4 bases, leaving 3 bases not matched to a gene. The CDR3 protein is CATSRGVAGETQYF. The DNA for the CDR3 is TGTGCCACCAGCAGAGGAGTAGCGGGAGAGACCCAGTACTTC.

The chain carries TRBV7-8 and TRBJ1-6; no reliable D call. V was cut by 1 base and J by 9 bases, with 13 bases left in between. Germline loops: CDR1 SGHVS, CDR2 FQNEAQ. The CDR3 sequence is 15 residues long. The CDR3 bases are TGTGCCAGCAGCTTAGGTCCCCAAGGGAGTTCACCCCTCCACTTT. It is translated as CASSLGPQGSSPLHF.

Only a few counts were recorded for this clone. The V and J genes are TRBV7-2 and TRBJ1-2; 9 nucleotides match TRBD1. The junction had 6 bases not matched to a gene; V was cut back by 3 bases and J by 4 bases. The CDR3 is 15 amino acids. Germline loops: CDR1 SGHTA, CDR2 FQGNSA. Here the CDR3 reads CASSLGQGRGYGYTF. CDR3 in DNA: TGTGCCAGCAGCTTGGGACAGGGTCGGGGCTATGGCTACACCTTC.

The chain carries TRBV27 and TRBJ1-5; a weak D match, TRBD1 (5 bases). The CDR3 sequence is 15 residues long. The V gene's germline CDR1 is MNHEY and CDR2 SMNVEV (reference sequence). Trimming took off 2 bases at V and 4 bases at J, with 12 bases between the two ends. Here the CDR3 reads CASSLDRRGNQPQHF. The CDR3 nucleotides are TGTGCCAGCAGTTTAGACAGAAGAGGGAATCAGCCCCAGCATTTT.

J is TRBJ2-6 and V is TRBV30, with TRBD2 matching over 11 bases. This CDR3 has 17 amino acids. The germline V gene has CDR1 GTSNPN and CDR2 SVGIG (reference sequence). V lost 2 bases, J lost 0 bases, and 3 bases stayed unmatched. In DNA form, the CDR3 reads TGTGCCTGGAGTCTAGCGGGGGGAAACTCTGGGGCCAACGTCCTGACTTTC. Its translation: CAWSLAGGNSGANVLTF.

J is TRBJ2-1 and V is TRBV7-9; D perhaps matches TRBD2 (7 bases). V dropped 5 bases and J dropped 3 bases, with 23 bases sitting between them. The CDR3 sequence is 18 residues long. Germline assignment: CDR1 SEHNR and CDR2 FQNEAQ (reference sequence). DNA of the CDR3: TGTGCCAGCAGCCCCTCGGGGCGGGGGCCGGAGCACTACAATGAGCAGTTCTTC. Amino acids: CASSPSGRGPEHYNEQFF.

This clone came up once. The rearrangement links TRBV12-3 or TRBV12-4 to TRBJ2-7; 7 nucleotides match TRBD1. The CDR3 length is 12 residues. V trimming: 5 bases; J trimming: 2 bases; junction bases outside the gene matches: 0. The CDR3 bases are TGTGCCAGCAGTGGACAGGCCTACGAGCAGTACTTC. Its protein product is CASSGQAYEQYF.

This clone showed up just a few times. CDR3 nucleotides: TGTGCCAGCAGCTTCCGACAGGGCGATGGCTACACCTTC. Protein: CASSFRQGDGYTF. V usage is TRBV7-2 and J usage is TRBJ1-2, with TRBD1 matching 7 bases. Germline V gene lookup returns CDR1 SGHTA and CDR2 FQGNSA. The CDR3 has 13 residues. J gave up 6 bases and V 3 bases, and 4 bases lay outside the gene matches.

V gene TRBV6-6 combines with J gene TRBJ1-5, with no clear D. The CDR3 has 13 residues. V lost 5 bases and J lost 6, with 11 bases in between. Looked up from germline, CDR1 is MNHNY and CDR2 is SVGAGI (reference sequence). CDR3 amino acids: CASSVDWSQPQHF. The CDR3 nucleotides read TGTGCCAGCAGTGTCGATTGGAGTCAGCCCCAGCATTTT.

The chain joins TRBV7-9 to TRBJ2-5; weak D call: TRBD2 (5 bases). Germline CDR1 is SEHNR and CDR2 is FQNEAQ (reference sequence). CDR3 size: 17 residues. V lost 5 bases and J 0 bases, leaving 19 bases between the germline ends. CDR3 sequence reads: CASSPGVADSYQETQYF. CDR3 in DNA: TGTGCCAGCAGCCCCGGGGTGGCGGACTCTTACCAAGAGACCCAGTACTTC.

The V gene is TRBV19, the J gene TRBJ2-7, with 10 bases that match TRBD2. The CDR3 is 15 residues long. Germline CDR1 LNHDA, CDR2 SQIVND (reference sequence). After removal of 3 bases from V and 4 bases from J, the junction contained 6 bases not matched to a gene. CDR3 region: CASSISSGGGYEQYF. In nucleotides, the CDR3 is TGTGCCAGTAGTATTTCTAGCGGGGGAGGATACGAGCAGTACTTC.

V is TRBV10-2 and J is TRBJ1-3; D gene unclear. The CDR3 is made up of 16 amino acids. Trimming took 0 bases from V and 0 from J, leaving 9 bases between them. Germline CDR1 reads WSHSY; CDR2 reads SAAADI. The CDR3 DNA reads TGCGCCAGCAGTGAGTCGCCGGTCCTCTCTGGAAACACCATATATTTT. Amino acids: CASSESPVLSGNTIYF.

In this sample, this clone turned up once. The chain uses TRBV7-8 and TRBJ2-7; weak D call: TRBD2 (6 bases). The ends were cut back, 5 bases at V and 1 base at J, with 9 bases in the middle. CDR1 is SGHVS, CDR2 FQNEAQ, per germline. There are 13 residues in the CDR3. The CDR3 is CASSPTRSYEQYF. The CDR3 coding sequence is TGTGCCAGCAGCCCGACTAGATCCTACGAGCAGTACTTC. Filled out from reference TRBV7-8 and TRBJ2-7, the complete variable domain reads GAGVSQSPRYKVAKRGQDVALRCDPISGHVSLFWYQQALGQGPEFLTYFQNEAQLDKSGLPSDRFFAERPEGSVSTLKIQRTQQEDSAVYLCASSPTRSYEQYFGPGTRLTVT.